The 29 T cell receptor beta chains presented below share a single source sample, sequenced in a study of blood T cell repertoires in COVID-19. The repertoire was sequenced with immunoSEQ multiplex PCR; TCRdb's copy has only in-frame clones and lacks some. Among about 380,000 clones, approximately 90% were seen once, and the ten largest hold 1.2%. The source material was PBMCs or T cells enriched from blood (not recorded which). The source is a woman between 18 and 29 years old who had recovered from COVID-19.

The chain uses TRBV19 and TRBJ1-5; D gene unclear. V lost 7 bases and J 5 bases, leaving 9 bases between the germline ends. Per germline, CDR1 LNHDA and CDR2 SQIVND (reference sequence). The CDR3 extends over 12 amino acids. The CDR3 spells CASKSEYQPQHF. CDR3 DNA: TGTGCCAGTAAATCGGAGTATCAGCCCCAGCATTTT.

V and J are TRBV7-9 and TRBJ2-7, with D perhaps matching TRBD1 (6 bases). This CDR3 has 14 amino acids. CDR1 is SEHNR and CDR2 is FQNEAQ in the germline V gene (reference sequence). Trimming left V 1 base short and J 1 base short, with 8 bases between. The CDR3 DNA is TGTGCCAGCAGCTTAGGGGACACTTCCTACGAGCAGTACTTC. It is translated as CASSLGDTSYEQYF.

This chain joins TRBV2 and TRBJ2-7; 13 positions match TRBD2. The CDR3 sequence is 19 residues long. Losses at the gene ends were 0 bases for V and 2 bases for J; bases not matched to a gene: 10. CDR1 and CDR2 (germline): SNHLY, FYNNEI. The CDR3 is CASSEAMRTSGGPPYEQYF. CDR3 nucleotide sequence: TGTGCCAGCAGTGAAGCGATGAGGACTAGCGGGGGCCCGCCCTACGAGCAGTACTTC.

This clone was counted many times. This chain connects TRBV5-4 to TRBJ1-2, with TRBD1 as a possible D gene (5 bases). This CDR3 contains 13 residues. Germline lookup yields CDR1 SGHNT and CDR2 YYREEE (reference sequence). Trimming stripped 7 bases from V and 3 bases from J, with 13 bases between. The CDR3 spells CASRFGGDYGYTF. The CDR3 DNA reads as TGTGCCAGCCGGTTCGGAGGGGACTATGGCTACACCTTC.

The chain carries TRBV18 and TRBJ1-1; possibly TRBD1 for D (5 bases). The germline V gene encodes CDR1 KGHSH and CDR2 LQKENI. The CDR3 is made up of 16 amino acids. Trimming removed 3 bases at V and 4 bases at J, with 18 bases between. CDR3 sequence reads: CASSPVSGGRATEAFF. The CDR3 DNA sequence: TGTGCCAGCTCACCTGTCTCGGGTGGCAGGGCCACTGAAGCTTTCTTT.

The rearrangement joins TRBV19 to TRBJ2-3, with 8 bases matching TRBD2. This CDR3 spans 16 amino acids. CDR1 is LNHDA and CDR2 is SQIVND in the germline V gene (reference sequence). V trimming: 2 bases; J trimming: 0 bases; junction bases outside the gene matches: 4. The CDR3: CASSIRAGGSTDTQYF. The DNA for the CDR3 is TGTGCCAGTAGTATAAGGGCGGGGGGAAGCACAGATACGCAGTATTTT.

V and J are TRBV14 and TRBJ1-1; no clear D gene. The germline CDR1 and CDR2 sequences are SGHDN and FVKESK. V dropped 1 base and J dropped 1 base, with 4 bases sitting between them. The length of the CDR3 is 13 residues. The CDR3 nucleotides read TGTGCCAGCAGCCAAGGGCCGAACACTGAAGCTTTCTTT. Amino acid sequence: CASSQGPNTEAFF. Supplemented by reference TRBV14 and TRBJ1-1, the full variable domain reads EAGVTQFPSHSVIEKGQTVTLRCDPISGHDNLYWYRRVMGKEIKFLLHFVKESKQDESGMPNNRFLAERTGGTYSTLKVQPAELEDSGVYFCASSQGPNTEAFFGQGTRLTVV.

CDR3 coding DNA: TGCGCCAGCAGCCTCTTACAGGGGGCAGACTATGGCTACACCTTC. It is translated as CASSLLQGADYGYTF. The chain combines TRBV4-3 with TRBJ1-2, with 9 bases matching TRBD1. The CDR3 sequence is 15 residues long. CDR1 and CDR2 from the germline V gene are LGHNA and YSLEER. With 4 bases clipped from V and 3 bases from J, the junction kept 6 bases outside the gene matches.

The CDR3 spells CASSPGSGGTEAFF. The CDR3 DNA reads as TGTGCCAGCAGTCCCGGCTCCGGGGGGACTGAAGCTTTCTTT. The chain employs TRBV6-4 and TRBJ1-1, with a weak D call TRBD1 (5 bases). This CDR3 region has 14 residues. Germline V CDR1 and CDR2: MRHNA, SNTAGT. The V gene lost 5 bases and the J gene lost 5 bases, with 15 bases spanning the gap.

The chain carries TRBV7-2 and TRBJ1-2, with D possibly being TRBD1 (5 bases). Germline V CDR1 and CDR2: SGHTA, FQGNSA. V shed 3 bases and J shed 3 bases, with 11 bases lying between them. This CDR3 has 14 amino acids. Here the CDR3 reads CASSFRRGDYGYTF. The CDR3, as DNA: TGTGCCAGCAGCTTTAGGAGGGGTGACTATGGCTACACCTTC.

V gene TRBV5-4 combines with J gene TRBJ1-6; a possible D gene is TRBD1 (5 bases). Trimming stripped 2 bases from V and 10 bases from J, with 22 bases between. The CDR3 is 17 amino acids. CDR1 is SGHNT and CDR2 is YYREEE in the germline V gene (reference sequence). CDR3 region: CASSFGGVRAGNSPLHF. The CDR3 DNA sequence: TGTGCCAGCAGCTTCGGGGGGGTTAGGGCAGGGAACTCACCCCTCCACTTT. Combining the CDR3 with reference TRBV5-4 and TRBJ1-6 gives the whole variable domain ETGVTQSPTHLIKTRGQQVTLRCSSQSGHNTVSWYQQALGQGPQFIFQYYREEENGRGNFPPRFSGLQFPNYSSELNVNALELDDSALYLCASSFGGVRAGNSPLHFGNGTRLTVT.

The V call is TRBV2, the J call TRBJ1-1, with D unresolved. This CDR3 has 14 amino acids. V was pared by 3 bases and J by 6 bases, with 14 bases between. Germline CDR1 is SNHLY and CDR2 is FYNNEI. This chain's CDR3 is CASSEETGWAEAFF. In DNA, the CDR3 is TGTGCCAGCAGTGAGGAGACGGGATGGGCTGAAGCTTTCTTT.

The chain uses TRBV5-4 and TRBJ1-2, with 7 positions matching TRBD1. The CDR3 runs 13 residues. Germline assignment: CDR1 SGHNT and CDR2 YYREEE (reference sequence). The V gene end was trimmed by 5 bases and the J gene end by 2 bases; junction bases not matched to a gene: 3. CDR3 region: CASRVTGNYGYTF. The DNA for the CDR3 is TGTGCCAGCAGAGTGACAGGGAACTATGGCTACACCTTC.

This sequence joins TRBV24-1 and TRBJ1-5; D might be TRBD1 (5 bases). Trimming cost V 10 bases and J 0 bases, with 9 bases left between them. The CDR3 extends over 13 amino acids. Germline V gene data show CDR1 as KGHDR and CDR2 as SFDVKD. CDR3 sequence: CATSRDSNQPQHF. In DNA form, the CDR3 reads TGTGCCACATCCAGGGATAGCAATCAGCCCCAGCATTTT.

The CDR3 bases are TGTGCCAGCAGCAGGGCTTCAGGCACTGAAGCTTTCTTT. Its translation is CASSRASGTEAFF. This chain uses TRBV6-5 with TRBJ1-1; D possibly corresponds to TRBD1 (5 bases). The V and J ends lost 6 bases and 4 bases respectively, with 12 bases between them. Per germline, CDR1 MNHEY and CDR2 SVGAGI. CDR3 size: 13 residues.

This clone has a handful of counts. The chain has TRBV6-5 and TRBJ1-2; D perhaps matches TRBD1 (5 bases). Per germline, CDR1 MNHEY and CDR2 SVGAGI. The CDR3 has 15 residues. V lost 0 bases, J lost 7 bases, and 15 bases lay in between. In DNA form, the CDR3 reads TGTGCCAGCAGTTACTCGAAGGGCAGGGAAGTTGGCTACACCTTC. Amino acids: CASSYSKGREVGYTF.

This clone was found once. This chain joins TRBV5-4 and TRBJ1-2; possibly TRBD1 for D (6 bases). The CDR3 is made up of 16 amino acids. From germline, CDR1 is SGHNT and CDR2 YYREEE (reference sequence). Trimming shortened V by 4 bases and J by 2 bases, and 18 bases separated the two germline ends. DNA for the CDR3: TGTGCCAGCAGCCCCGACCAGGCAGGGGTCAACTATGGCTACACCTTC. Translating it yields CASSPDQAGVNYGYTF.

This sequence joins TRBV5-1 and TRBJ2-7, with TRBD1 matching over 8 bases. Germline V gives CDR1 SGHRS, CDR2 YFSETQ. CDR3 length: 15 residues. With V trimmed by 4 bases and J by 0 bases, 6 bases remained unmatched. The CDR3: CASSPRDRLSYEQYF. As DNA, the CDR3 is TGCGCCAGCAGCCCCCGGGACAGGCTCTCCTACGAGCAGTACTTC.

This clone was detected once. This chain joins TRBV30 and TRBJ1-2; 8 nucleotides line up with TRBD1. With 3 bases clipped from V and 7 bases from J, the junction kept 7 bases outside the gene matches. There are 13 residues in the CDR3. Looked up from germline, CDR1 is GTSNPN and CDR2 is SVGIG (reference sequence). DNA for the CDR3: TGTGCCTGGAGAGGTCAGGGGGCGTCTGGCTACACCTTC. Its protein product is CAWRGQGASGYTF.

The chain carries TRBV12-5 and TRBJ1-1; 7 nucleotides agree with TRBD1. CDR3 length equals 16 residues. Germline V gene lookup returns CDR1 LGHNT and CDR2 FRNRAP. V dropped 6 bases and J dropped 3; count of bases not matched to a gene: 13. CDR3 sequence (DNA): TGTGCTAGTGGACCATTATTACAGGGGATATACACTGAAGCTTTCTTT. Its translation: CASGPLLQGIYTEAFF.

The gene calls are TRBV19 and TRBJ1-2; 10 positions agree with TRBD1. J was trimmed by 3 bases and V by 5 bases; bases with no gene match: 6. The germline CDR1 and CDR2 sequences are LNHDA and SQIVND (reference sequence). This CDR3 has 15 amino acids. DNA for the CDR3: TGTGCCAGTAGTTTTTTGGACAGGGGGGACTATGGCTACACCTTC. Translating it yields CASSFLDRGDYGYTF.

The chain has TRBV28 and TRBJ1-1; maybe TRBD1 (6 bases). This CDR3 contains 13 residues. In germline, CDR1 is MDHEN, CDR2 SYDVKM. Trimming cost V 3 bases and J 11 bases, with 16 bases left between them. The CDR3 loop is CASSFTGGVGAFF. In DNA, the CDR3 is TGTGCCAGCAGTTTTACTGGGGGCGTGGGGGCTTTCTTT.

The chain has TRBV2 and TRBJ1-2, with D perhaps TRBD1 (6 bases). V was shortened by 1 base and J by 7 bases, with 16 bases between the two germline ends. The CDR3 consists of 15 residues. Germline-derived CDR1 and CDR2 are SNHLY and FYNNEI. This chain's CDR3 is CASSEGTGRGSGYTF. The DNA of the CDR3 is TGTGCCAGCAGTGAAGGAACAGGGCGGGGGAGTGGCTACACCTTC.

In its sample, this clone was seen a few times. The chain recombines TRBV6-5 with TRBJ2-4, with D hard to call. This CDR3 has 11 residues. CDR1 and CDR2 from the germline V gene are MNHEY and SVGAGI. V was trimmed by 8 bases and J by 7 bases, leaving 9 bases between them. The CDR3 DNA sequence: TGTGCCAGCGCCGCGGCTAACATTCAGTACTTC. Translating it yields CASAAANIQYF.

This clone was observed once. The V call is TRBV6-1, the J call TRBJ2-3, with D uncertain. Trimming cost V 0 bases and J 6 bases, with 10 bases left between them. The CDR3 sequence is 14 residues long. CDR1 and CDR2 (germline): MNHNS, SASEGT. CDR3 region: CASSEAELRDTQYF. The CDR3 DNA reads as TGTGCCAGCAGTGAAGCGGAACTGCGGGATACGCAGTATTTT.

The genes are TRBV24-1 and TRBJ1-1; D is ambiguous. The V gene lost 12 bases and the J gene lost 11 bases, with 39 bases spanning the gap. CDR1 is KGHDR, CDR2 SFDVKD, per germline. This CDR3 comprises 18 residues. DNA of the CDR3: TGTGCCGCCGCCCGAGTAAAAGGAGTACTCCTTCTGGGTTCTCCGGCTTTCTTT. Protein sequence: CAAARVKGVLLLGSPAFF.

The CDR3 reads CSAIGGNEQFF. The CDR3 DNA follows: TGCAGTGCTATCGGGGGTAATGAGCAGTTCTTC. The chain links TRBV20-1 to TRBJ2-1; D may be TRBD2 (6 bases). The V and J ends lost 4 bases and 7 bases respectively, with 8 bases between them. CDR3 length: 11 residues. The germline V gene has CDR1 DFQATT and CDR2 SNEGSKA (reference sequence).

The chain uses TRBV7-9 and TRBJ1-2; D is perhaps TRBD1 (5 bases). V lost 3 bases to trimming and J lost 6 bases, with 14 bases between them. This CDR3 region has 14 residues. Per germline, CDR1 SEHNR and CDR2 FQNEAQ (reference sequence). The CDR3 bases are TGTGCCAGCAGCTTCAGCGGGGGTGTTGATGGCTACACCTTC. Its protein is CASSFSGGVDGYTF.

V is TRBV7-8 and J is TRBJ1-5; 7 nucleotides agree with TRBD1. CDR1 and CDR2 (germline): SGHVS, FQNEAQ. J lost 5 bases, V lost 3 bases, and 7 bases had no gene match. The CDR3 extends over 15 amino acids. The CDR3 is CASSFRTGPDQPQHF. CDR3 sequence (DNA): TGTGCCAGCAGCTTTCGGACAGGTCCTGATCAGCCCCAGCATTTT.